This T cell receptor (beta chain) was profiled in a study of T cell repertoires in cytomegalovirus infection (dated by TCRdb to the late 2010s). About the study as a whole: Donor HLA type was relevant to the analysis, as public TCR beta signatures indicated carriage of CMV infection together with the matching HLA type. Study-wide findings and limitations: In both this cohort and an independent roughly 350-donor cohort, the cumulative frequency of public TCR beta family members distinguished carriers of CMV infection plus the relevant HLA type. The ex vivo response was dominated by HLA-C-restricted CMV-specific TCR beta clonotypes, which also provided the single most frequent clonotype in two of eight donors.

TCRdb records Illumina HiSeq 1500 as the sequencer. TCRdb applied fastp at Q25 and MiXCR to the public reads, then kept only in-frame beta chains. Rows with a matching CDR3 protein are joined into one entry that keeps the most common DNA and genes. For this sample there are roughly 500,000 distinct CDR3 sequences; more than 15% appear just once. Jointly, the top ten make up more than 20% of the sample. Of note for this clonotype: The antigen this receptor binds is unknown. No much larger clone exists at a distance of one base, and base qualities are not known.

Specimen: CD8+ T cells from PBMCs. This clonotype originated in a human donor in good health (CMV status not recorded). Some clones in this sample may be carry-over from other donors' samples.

The base sequence is TGCAGTGCTAGAGACCCGGCTGACCACAATGAGCAGTTCTTC. It specifies CSARDPADHNEQFF. The chain uses TRBV20-1 and TRBJ2-1, with the D segment identity uncertain. Taken from cysteine to phenylalanine, the CDR3 has 14 residues. Just the 42-base CDR3 DNA is kept, in frame starting at base 1. Trimming removed 0 bases from V and 5 bases from J, leaving 11 bases between the germline ends. The germline V gene encodes CDR1 DFQATT and CDR2 SNEGSKA (reference sequence).